The 15 T cell receptor beta chains below come from one sample, sequenced in a study of shared clonotypes between healthy human individuals. Assay: immunoSEQ multiplex PCR; the TCRdb copy retains only in-frame clones and omits some. In the table there are a few million clones, roughly 95% of which are singletons. The sequencing sample was made of naive CD4+ T cells sorted from blood. Subset specified: CD45RA+ positively selected. The receptors stem from a man in his late teens or twenties in good health.

The V call is TRBV6-5, the J call TRBJ1-4; TRBD1 matches 10 bases. Germline V CDR1 and CDR2: MNHEY, SVGAGI. The CDR3 extends over 14 amino acids. The J segment lost 5 bases and the V segment lost 5 bases, leaving 2 bases of the junction unmatched. CDR3 region: CASSPDRGNEKLFF. CDR3 DNA: TGTGCCAGCAGTCCGGACAGGGGGAATGAAAAACTGTTTTTT.

Comment on this clone: This specimen includes other DNA sequences encoding the same CDR3. This chain connects TRBV7-9 to TRBJ1-4; no clear D gene. The CDR3 has 14 amino acids. V was shortened by 1 base and J by 4 bases, with 7 bases between the two germline ends. In germline, CDR1 is SEHNR, CDR2 FQNEAQ (reference sequence). CDR3 region: CASSLGGLNEKLFF. In DNA form, the CDR3 reads TGTGCCAGCAGCTTAGGAGGGCTTAATGAAAAACTGTTTTTT.

The CDR3 DNA reads as TGTGCCAGCAGTTACGAGGGGGCGCGTGGCTACACCTTC. This translates into CASSYEGARGYTF. The V gene is TRBV6-5, the J gene TRBJ1-2; 7 bases align to TRBD1. After removal of 2 bases from V and 7 bases from J, the junction contained 4 bases not matched to a gene. Germline-derived CDR1 and CDR2 are MNHEY and SVGAGI. CDR3 length equals 13 residues.

The chain has TRBV19 and TRBJ1-1; TRBD1 matches at 9 bases. The CDR3 loop spans 17 amino acids. J gave up 0 bases and V 6 bases, and 11 bases lay outside the gene matches. Germline V CDR1 and CDR2: LNHDA, SQIVND (reference sequence). CDR3 residues: CASSPGQGGWMNTEAFF. The CDR3 DNA is TGTGCCAGTAGCCCGGGACAGGGCGGGTGGATGAACACTGAAGCTTTCTTT.

CDR3 loop: CASSRESSNTEAFF. The CDR3 nucleotides are TGTGCCAGCAGCCGGGAGTCTAGTAACACTGAAGCTTTCTTT. The chain combines TRBV5-4 with TRBJ1-1; the D is unclear. Trimming pared 4 bases from V and 2 bases from J, leaving 12 bases between. CDR3 size: 14 residues. CDR1 and CDR2 from the germline V gene are SGHNT and YYREEE (reference sequence).

V gene TRBV10-3 combines with J gene TRBJ1-4, with D uncertain. V was clipped by 2 bases and J by 4 bases, with 5 bases between them. Germline CDR1 ENHRY, CDR2 SYGVKD. This CDR3 contains 13 residues. For the CDR3, the DNA is TGTGCCATCAGTGAGCGAATTAATGAAAAACTGTTTTTT. Protein: CAISERINEKLFF.

V gene TRBV30 combines with J gene TRBJ1-2; 10 positions match TRBD1. The length of the CDR3 is 13 residues. Germline V gene data show CDR1 as GTSNPN and CDR2 as SVGIG (reference sequence). Trimming took 1 base from V and 8 from J; bases not matched to a gene: 4. CDR3 DNA: TGTGCCTGGAGTGAAGACAGGGGGCGAGGCTACACCTTC. This encodes CAWSEDRGRGYTF.

As regards this clone: The identical CDR3 is also encoded by other nucleotide sequences in the sample. V is TRBV7-3 and J is TRBJ1-1, with D possibly being TRBD1 (5 bases). From germline, CDR1 is SGHTA and CDR2 FQGTGA. V lost 5 bases, J lost 1 base, and 11 bases lay in between. The CDR3 runs 14 residues. The DNA of the CDR3 is TGTGCCAGCAGCCTCCAAGGGACGAACACTGAAGCTTTCTTT. Translation gives CASSLQGTNTEAFF. The full variable domain, rest sourced from reference TRBV7-3 and TRBJ1-1, is GAGVSQTPSNKVTEKGKYVELRCDPISGHTALYWYRQSLGQGPEFLIYFQGTGAADDSGLPNDRFFAVRPEGSVSTLKIQRTERGDSAVYLCASSLQGTNTEAFFGQGTRLTVV.

The rearrangement uses TRBV28 and TRBJ2-7; D is possibly TRBD1 (5 bases). Trimming stripped 1 base from V and 2 bases from J, with 24 bases between. The CDR3 runs to 19 residues. Germline assignment: CDR1 MDHEN and CDR2 SYDVKM. Here the CDR3 DNA reads TGTGCCAGCAGTTTATTCGTCGGGCCAGGGCGGACCCTAACCTACGAGCAGTACTTC. Residues: CASSLFVGPGRTLTYEQYF.

The chain employs TRBV9 and TRBJ1-4; a possible D gene is TRBD1 (5 bases). Germline V lookup: CDR1 SGDLS, CDR2 YYNGEE. The V end was cut by 4 bases, the J end by 8 bases, with 15 bases between. The CDR3 is 14 amino acids. DNA for the CDR3: TGTGCCAGCAGCCGACGGGGAGGGGTGGAAAAACTGTTTTTT. This sequence encodes CASSRRGGVEKLFF.

For this clone: At one boundary the junction diverges from the germline segment, which might be a read error. The CDR3 spells CASSASFGVTEAFF. DNA of the CDR3: TGTGCCAGCAGCGCCTCCTTTGGGGTCACTGAGGCTTTCTTT. The chain links TRBV7-2 to TRBJ1-1; no definite D call. Germline-derived CDR1 and CDR2 are SGHTA and FQGNSA. The CDR3 contains 14 residues.

The chain has TRBV11-2 and TRBJ2-1, with 14 bases fitting TRBD2. The CDR3 runs 18 residues. The trim removed 3 bases at V and 5 bases at J, leaving 9 bases unmatched. Germline V lookup: CDR1 SGHAT, CDR2 FQNNGV. The CDR3 reads CASSLTSGRALNHNEQFF. CDR3 nucleotide sequence: TGTGCCAGCAGCTTGACTAGCGGGAGGGCCCTTAACCACAATGAGCAGTTCTTC.

The V and J genes are TRBV5-1 and TRBJ2-1, with a weak D call TRBD2 (6 bases). V was cut by 0 bases and J by 10 bases, with 8 bases left in between. Germline V gene lookup returns CDR1 SGHRS and CDR2 YFSETQ. The length of the CDR3 is 12 residues. The CDR3, as DNA: TGCGCCAGCAGCTTGGAGGCGGGAGAGCAGTTCTTC. This gives the protein CASSLEAGEQFF.

The chain recombines TRBV5-1 with TRBJ2-1; 9 nucleotides match TRBD2. CDR1 is SGHRS and CDR2 is YFSETQ in the germline V gene. Losses at the gene ends were 5 bases for V and 5 bases for J; bases not matched to a gene: 8. This CDR3 has 15 amino acids. This CDR3 reads CASRGFLAGNNEQFF. The CDR3 coding sequence is TGCGCCAGCAGAGGGTTTCTAGCGGGAAACAATGAGCAGTTCTTC.

As concerns this clone: Relative to the germline gene, one junction end is altered; a read error may explain this. This chain joins TRBV25-1 and TRBJ2-5, with D possibly being TRBD1 or TRBD2 (7 bases each). The CDR3 spans 17 residues. Germline CDR1 MGHDK, CDR2 SYGVNS. CDR3 sequence: CASSEGGRGGDQGTQYF. The CDR3, as DNA: TGTGCCAGCAGTGAAGGAGGCAGGGGGGGGGACCAAGGGACCCAGTACTTC. Looking up the rest from reference TRBV25-1 and TRBJ2-5 gives the full variable domain: EADIYQTPRYLVIGTGKKITLECSQTMGHDKMYWYQQDPGMELHLIHYSYGVNSTEKGDLSSESTVSRIRTEHFPLTLESARPSHTSQYLCASSEGGRGGDQGTQYFGPGTRLLVL.